The 27 T cell receptor beta chains below all came from one sample that was sequenced in a study of blood T cell repertoires in COVID-19. Profiling relied on immunoSEQ multiplex PCR, and the TCRdb table lists in-frame clones only, not all of them. This sample yields 100,000 to 120,000 clones, of which around nine tenths are seen a single time; 4.8% belongs to the top ten. The source material was peripheral blood. Every receptor here comes from a human donor in a cohort sampled during active COVID-19.

This clone was observed once. The V and J genes are TRBV9 and TRBJ2-2; 10 positions match TRBD2. Looked up from germline, CDR1 is SGDLS and CDR2 is YYNGEE. V lost 4 bases to trimming and J lost 4 bases; unmatched junction nucleotides: 4. This CDR3 is 15 amino acids long. CDR3 protein: CASSPRLAGTGELFF. The CDR3 DNA sequence: TGTGCCAGCAGCCCCAGACTAGCGGGCACCGGGGAGCTGTTTTTT.

The J gene is TRBJ2-5, the V gene TRBV5-6, with D perhaps matching TRBD2 (5 bases). V was pared by 2 bases and J by 2 bases, with 10 bases between. Germline CDR1 reads SGHDT; CDR2 reads YYEEEE. This CDR3 spans 14 amino acids. DNA of the CDR3: TGTGCCAGCAGCTTTGCCCGGGGACAAGAGACCCAGTACTTC. This sequence encodes CASSFARGQETQYF.

The chain links TRBV7-9 to TRBJ1-2; the match to TRBD1 covers 8 bases. The CDR3 sequence is 15 residues long. Per the germline V gene, CDR1 is SEHNR and CDR2 is FQNEAQ (reference sequence). The J segment lost 0 bases and the V segment lost 5 bases, leaving 5 bases of the junction unmatched. The CDR3 nucleotides read TGTGCCAGCAGCAGGGACAGGCAGACTAACTATGGCTACACCTTC. Amino acids: CASSRDRQTNYGYTF.

The chain uses TRBV14 and TRBJ2-1, with 8 bases matching TRBD2. V shed 1 base and J 4 bases; nucleotides not matched to a gene: 3. This CDR3 has 15 amino acids. Germline V CDR1 and CDR2: SGHDN, FVKESK. CDR3 coding DNA: TGTGCCAGCAGCCAAGCTCGGGGGGGATACAATGAGCAGTTCTTC. Residues: CASSQARGGYNEQFF.

This clone occurred once. The rearrangement joins TRBV3-1 (or the pseudogene TRBV3-2) to TRBJ1-6; D perhaps matches TRBD1 (6 bases). The CDR3 loop spans 15 amino acids. Between the trimmed V and J ends, which lost 4 bases and 5 bases, there was a span of 12 bases. Looked up from germline, CDR1 is LGHDT and CDR2 is YNNKEL (reference sequence). This CDR3 is CASSLLGANNSPLHF. For the CDR3, the DNA is TGTGCCAGCAGCCTCCTGGGGGCCAATAATTCACCCCTCCACTTT.

The chain uses TRBV2 and TRBJ2-2; D call uncertain. Deletions cut 5 bases from V and 0 bases from J, with 10 bases between. Germline-derived CDR1 and CDR2 are SNHLY and FYNNEI. The CDR3 totals 15 residues. CDR3 sequence: CASSRRPANTGELFF. The CDR3 DNA reads as TGTGCCAGCAGTCGGAGACCCGCGAACACCGGGGAGCTGTTTTTT.

The chain uses TRBV7-9 and TRBJ2-5; D is unresolved. V shed 3 bases and J shed 3 bases, with 8 bases lying between them. The V gene's germline CDR1 is SEHNR and CDR2 FQNEAQ (reference sequence). The CDR3 has 13 residues. The CDR3 spells CASSLVRKETQYF. CDR3 DNA: TGTGCCAGCAGCTTGGTCAGAAAAGAGACCCAGTACTTC.

By frequency in the sample, this clone is medium-sized. This chain uses TRBV6-6 with TRBJ2-7; the match to TRBD1 covers 9 bases. The V segment lost 6 bases and the J segment 3 bases; nucleotides outside the gene matches: 6. Germline V gene lookup returns CDR1 MNHNY and CDR2 SVGAGI (reference sequence). This CDR3 is built from 14 residues. CDR3 residues: CASSLTGGLYEQYF. CDR3 in DNA: TGTGCCAGCAGCCTGACAGGGGGTCTCTACGAGCAGTACTTC.

V and J are TRBV4-3 and TRBJ2-1; 9 nucleotides agree with TRBD2. Germline V gene data show CDR1 as LGHNA and CDR2 as YSLEER. The CDR3 covers 15 residues. The ends lost 4 bases at V and 9 bases at J; junction bases unmatched: 10. The CDR3 sequence is CASSPRAGGPPEQFF. The CDR3 nucleotides read TGCGCCAGCAGCCCCCGGGCGGGAGGGCCCCCTGAGCAGTTCTTC.

V gene TRBV6-5 combines with J gene TRBJ2-7; the match to TRBD1 covers 8 bases. Germline-derived CDR1 and CDR2 are MNHEY and SVGAGI. Germline trimming cut 6 bases from V and 3 bases from J; bases unmatched to any gene: 10. The CDR3 is 15 amino acids. The CDR3 is CASRIDRGIRYEQYF. The CDR3, as DNA: TGTGCCAGCAGGATAGACAGGGGAATCCGCTACGAGCAGTACTTC.

The chain uses TRBV7-3 and TRBJ2-3; 12 nucleotides agree with TRBD2. The CDR3 length is 17 residues. CDR1 and CDR2 (germline): SGHTA, FQGTGA. Losses at the gene ends were 0 bases for V and 5 bases for J; bases not matched to a gene: 6. The CDR3 DNA is TGTGCCAGCAGCTTAACGGCGACTAGCGGGAGTAGAGATACGCAGTATTTT. This codes for CASSLTATSGSRDTQYF.

The rearrangement uses TRBV4-1 and TRBJ2-1; 11 bases are a match to TRBD2. V lost 1 base and J lost 6; bases outside the gene matches: 11. The CDR3 runs to 18 residues. CDR1 and CDR2 from the germline V gene are MGHRA and YSYEKL. CDR3 residues: CASSQAAYLAGGRNEQFF. For the CDR3, the DNA is TGCGCCAGCAGCCAAGCTGCGTATCTAGCGGGAGGCCGCAATGAGCAGTTCTTC.

In nucleotides, the CDR3 is TGTGCCAGCAGTTATGACAGGGACGCCTATGGCTACACCTTC. Translating gives CASSYDRDAYGYTF. The rearrangement links TRBV6-5 to TRBJ1-2, with 7 bases fitting TRBD1. Trimming removed 3 bases from V and 4 bases from J; junction bases left unmatched: 5. Per germline, CDR1 MNHEY and CDR2 SVGAGI. The CDR3 totals 14 residues.

In nucleotides, the CDR3 is TGTGCCAGCAGCCTAGCGGGGGGGCCGAAAAACGAGCAGTACTTC. Its protein is CASSLAGGPKNEQYF. J is TRBJ2-7 and V is TRBV6-5, with TRBD2 matching over 12 bases. V lost 6 bases to trimming and J lost 5 bases; unmatched junction nucleotides: 8. Looked up from germline, CDR1 is MNHEY and CDR2 is SVGAGI. The CDR3 is made up of 15 amino acids.

The V call is TRBV7-2, the J call TRBJ2-3; the D is unclear. Trimming took 2 bases from V and 6 from J, leaving 6 bases between them. Per the germline V gene, CDR1 is SGHTA and CDR2 is FQGNSA. The CDR3 has 12 amino acids. The CDR3 sequence: CASSLFRDTQYF. The CDR3 bases are TGTGCCAGCAGCTTATTTCGGGATACGCAGTATTTT.

A few counts support this clone. V and J are TRBV28 and TRBJ1-4, with a possible D match to TRBD1 (6 bases). The CDR3 length is 12 residues. The V end lost 10 bases, the J end lost 1 base, and 7 bases lay between the germline ends. The germline V gene encodes CDR1 MDHEN and CDR2 SYDVKM. The CDR3: CAIQGTNEKLFF. In DNA, the CDR3 is TGTGCCATACAGGGAACTAATGAAAAACTGTTTTTT.

This clone appeared once. The chain joins TRBV9 to TRBJ2-1, with 12 nucleotides matching TRBD2. The CDR3 has 17 amino acids. J lost 8 bases, V lost 0 bases, and 9 bases had no gene match. From germline, CDR1 is SGDLS and CDR2 YYNGEE. In DNA form, the CDR3 reads TGTGCCAGCAGCGTAGAAGCTAGCGGGGGGGCAGTGTATGAGCAGTTCTTC. Translating gives CASSVEASGGAVYEQFF.

This chain joins TRBV12-3 or TRBV12-4 and TRBJ1-5, with unresolved D. V was pared by 4 bases and J by 0 bases, with 4 bases between. The CDR3 loop spans 13 amino acids. CDR3 nucleotides: TGTGCCAGCAGTTACTATAGCAATCAGCCCCAGCATTTT. It specifies CASSYYSNQPQHF.

The chain carries TRBV21-1 and TRBJ2-2; the tabulated D call, TRBD2, remains unverified against the DNA. TRBV21-1 is classified as a pseudogene. The CDR3 extends over 18 amino acids. The CDR3 region has the DNA TGTGCCAGCAGCGAGACCGGGACTAGCGGTAGTTGGACCGGGGAGCTGTTTTTT. This gives the protein CASSETGTSGSWTGELFF.

The gene calls are TRBV11-2 and TRBJ1-4, with 11 bases lining up with TRBD1. CDR1 is SGHAT and CDR2 is FQNNGV in the germline V gene. V lost 6 bases and J lost 7; bases outside the gene matches: 7. CDR3 length: 15 amino acids. CDR3 DNA sequence: TGTGCCAGCAGTCCTTTGGACAGGGGGCCTGAAAAACTGTTTTTT. Translated, it gives CASSPLDRGPEKLFF.

This chain uses TRBV5-1 with TRBJ1-1; possibly TRBD1 for D (5 bases). Trimming took off 1 base at V and 5 bases at J, with 9 bases between the two ends. The germline CDR1 and CDR2 sequences are SGHRS and YFSETQ. The CDR3 is 13 amino acids. The CDR3 DNA sequence: TGCGCCAGCAGCTTGTTTGGGGGGACTGAAGCTTTCTTT. Translated: CASSLFGGTEAFF.

This clone was recorded only once. This chain joins TRBV6-5 and TRBJ2-1; 9 positions match TRBD1. The CDR3 consists of 13 residues. CDR1 is MNHEY and CDR2 is SVGAGI in the germline V gene. Trimming took 9 bases from V and 8 from J; bases not matched to a gene: 8. CDR3 residues: CASGDRASHEQFF. The CDR3 region has the DNA TGTGCCAGTGGGGACAGGGCTTCCCATGAGCAGTTCTTC.

CDR3 residues: CASSLVMFGGHTQYF. The DNA of the CDR3 is TGTGCCAGCAGCTTAGTTATGTTTGGGGGCCATACGCAGTATTTT. This chain joins TRBV11-2 and TRBJ2-3; TRBD1 is a possible D gene (6 bases). With 1 base removed from V and 7 bases from J, the gap between germline ends came to 15 bases. The CDR3 totals 15 residues. Germline-derived CDR1 and CDR2 are SGHAT and FQNNGV.

In DNA, the CDR3 is TGTGCCAGCAGCTTTGGGGGGAATGAAAAACTGTTTTTT. Protein product: CASSFGGNEKLFF. The chain is built from TRBV7-9 and TRBJ1-4; a possible D gene is TRBD1 (5 bases). Trimming removed 3 bases from V and 5 bases from J, with 7 bases in between. Per germline, CDR1 SEHNR and CDR2 FQNEAQ (reference sequence). CDR3 length: 13 residues.

This sequence joins TRBV2 and TRBJ1-2, with TRBD1 identical over 7 bases. The ends lost 7 bases at V and 4 bases at J; junction bases unmatched: 6. CDR3 length equals 13 residues. Germline loops: CDR1 SNHLY, CDR2 FYNNEI. CDR3 DNA: TGTGCCAGCACATGGTCAGGGGGCTATGGCTACACCTTC. It encodes CASTWSGGYGYTF.

The chain recombines TRBV6-1 with TRBJ2-7; 8 nucleotides match TRBD1. Losses at the gene ends were 0 bases for V and 4 bases for J; bases not matched to a gene: 8. CDR3 length: 16 amino acids. CDR1 and CDR2 from the germline V gene are MNHNS and SASEGT. This CDR3 is CASSEALGTGRYEQYF. In nucleotides, the CDR3 is TGTGCCAGCAGTGAAGCGCTAGGGACAGGACGATACGAGCAGTACTTC.

This clone appeared a single time. This sequence joins TRBV20-1 and TRBJ2-1; 7 bases fit TRBD2. This CDR3 spans 11 amino acids. The ends lost 3 bases at V and 10 bases at J; junction bases unmatched: 3. CDR1 is DFQATT, CDR2 SNEGSKA, per germline (reference sequence). The CDR3 DNA follows: TGCAGTGCTAGGCCAGCGGGAGAGCAGTTCTTC. Encoded protein: CSARPAGEQFF.